This TCR beta chain was captured in a study of shared clonotypes between healthy human individuals. Points from the study as a whole: Few donors limited the genetic and exposure-history diversity represented. Clonotype sharing among donors was thought likely to change with sequencing depth.

As concerns this clone: Its specificity is unknown. Since a far larger clone is one base different, this is likely a read error. Additional DNA sequences in this sample encode the identical CDR3.

The repertoire was sequenced with immunoSEQ multiplex PCR; TCRdb's copy has only in-frame clones and lacks some. The sample has roughly 490,000 clones, 76% seen once; the top ten hold 10% to 15%. The sequence was collected from a woman aged 35 to 49 in good health. Some clones in this sample may be carry-over from other donors' samples. Sequences were obtained from PBMCs.

In DNA, the CDR3 is TGTGCCTGGAGGGAGGGTCACTCTGAAGCTTTCTTT. Translated: CAWREGHSEAFF. The chain is built from TRBV30 and TRBJ1-1; no clear D gene. The CDR3 extends over 12 amino acids. CDR1 is GTSNPN, CDR2 SVGIG, per germline (reference sequence). Trimming cost V 3 bases and J 6 bases, with 11 bases left between them.